This T cell receptor beta chain was documented in a study of PD-1 blockade in classical Hodgkin lymphoma. Study background: It was nivolumab at 3 mg/kg, given intravenously every 2 weeks, that patients received.

Generated by immunoSEQ multiplex PCR, the TCRdb table keeps only in-frame clones and is missing some. The sample has under 95,000 clones; 92% are singletons. The count of this clone is one. Its antigen is still unknown. Broader study findings: CD4+ TCR diversity climbed significantly by C4D1, unlike CD8+ TCR diversity. Exclusion removed patients who began nivolumab under 1 year after ASCT.

Every patient was affected by relapse after autologous stem cell transplantation, while exposure to brentuximab vedotin was not uniform. The receptor was derived from a human donor with classical Hodgkin lymphoma. Sample: peripheral blood mononuclear cells (PBMCs), taken before the second cycle of nivolumab.

CDR3 nucleotides: TGTGCCAGCAGTTCCCCTTTAGAGCGTGGGGAGCTGTTTTTT. Amino acid sequence: CASSSPLERGELFF. The chain employs TRBV28 and TRBJ2-2; D call uncertain. The CDR3 spans 14 residues. Trimming pared 4 bases from V and 8 bases from J, leaving 14 bases between. Germline V gene data show CDR1 as MDHEN and CDR2 as SYDVKM. The full variable domain, completed using reference TRBV28 and TRBJ2-2, is DVKVTQSSRYLVKRTGEKVFLECVQDMDHENMFWYRQDPGLGLRLIYFSYDVKMKEKGDIPEGYSVSREKKERFSLILESASTNQTSMYLCASSSPLERGELFFGEGSRLTVL.